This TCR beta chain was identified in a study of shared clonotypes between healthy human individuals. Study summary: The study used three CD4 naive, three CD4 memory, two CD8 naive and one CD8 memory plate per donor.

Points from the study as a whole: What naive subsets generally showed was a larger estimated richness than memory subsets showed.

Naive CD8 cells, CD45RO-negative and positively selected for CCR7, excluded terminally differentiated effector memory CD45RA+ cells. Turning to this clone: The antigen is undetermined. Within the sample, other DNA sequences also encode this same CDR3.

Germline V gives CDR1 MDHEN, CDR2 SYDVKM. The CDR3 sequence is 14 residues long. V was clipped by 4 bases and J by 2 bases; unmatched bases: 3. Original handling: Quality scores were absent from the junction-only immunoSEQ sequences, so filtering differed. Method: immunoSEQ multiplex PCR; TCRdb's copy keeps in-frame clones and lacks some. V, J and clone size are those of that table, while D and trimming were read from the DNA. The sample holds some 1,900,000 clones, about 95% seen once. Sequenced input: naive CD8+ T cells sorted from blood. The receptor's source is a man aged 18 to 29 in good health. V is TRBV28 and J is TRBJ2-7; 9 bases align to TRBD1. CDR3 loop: CASSSGTGTYEQYF. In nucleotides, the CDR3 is TGTGCCAGCAGTTCGGGGACAGGGACCTACGAGCAGTACTTC.